The rows below give T cell receptor beta chains drawn from one sample of a study of blood T cell repertoires in COVID-19. Produced via immunoSEQ multiplex PCR; TCRdb's table is partial and in-frame only. This table holds hundreds of thousands of clones, about four fifths found once. The specimen sequenced was PBMCs or T cells enriched from blood (not recorded which). All receptors derive from a man aged 35 to 55 who had been exposed to COVID-19. Each CDR3 is given with its conserved first and last residue. D genes are given only for firm matches. Where a row states a size, it is once, few, many or the class of an expanded clone; other rows omit it.

j_gene	abundance	d_gene	v_gene	CDR3aa	CDR3nt
TRBJ2-7	-	-	TRBV30	CAWRAETYEQYF	TGTGCCTGGAGAGCGGAAACCTACGAGCAGTACTTC
TRBJ2-1	-	TRBD2	TRBV6-1	CASIPSGPTYNEQFF	TGTGCCAGCATCCCTAGCGGGCCTACCTACAATGAGCAGTTCTTC
TRBJ2-5	-	-	TRBV10-3	CAISAGETQYF	TGTGCCATCAGTGCGGGGGAGACCCAGTACTTC
TRBJ2-7	-	-	TRBV4-1	CASSQLAAYEQYF	TGCGCCAGCAGCCAGCTAGCCGCCTACGAGCAGTACTTC
TRBJ1-3	-	-	TRBV5-1	CASSADITGNTIYF	TGCGCCAGCAGCGCGGACATCACTGGAAACACCATATATTTT
TRBJ2-1	many	-	TRBV10-1	CASSRLDRPLEQFF	TGCGCCAGCAGTCGACTAGATCGGCCGCTTGAGCAGTTCTTC
TRBJ2-3	-	-	TRBV2	CASSGDTQYF	TGTGCCAGCAGCGGAGATACGCAGTATTTT
TRBJ2-7	-	-	TRBV4-1	CASSKGTPPYEQYF	TGCGCCAGCAGCAAGGGGACTCCTCCCTACGAGCAGTACTTC
TRBJ2-7	-	TRBD2	TRBV3-1/TRBV3-2	CASSQRWPLAGTTYEQYF	TGTGCCAGCAGCCAACGGTGGCCCTTAGCGGGTACAACCTACGAGCAGTACTTC
TRBJ1-5	-	-	TRBV24-1	CATSSGLGGNQPQHF	TGTGCCACCAGTTCGGGATTAGGTGGGAATCAGCCCCAGCATTTT
TRBJ2-1	-	-	TRBV5-1	CASSPGAGGVEFF	TGCGCCAGCAGCCCCGGGGCCGGGGGAGTTGAGTTCTTC
TRBJ2-5	-	TRBD2	TRBV11-2	CASSLGLAGPQETQYF	TGTGCCAGCAGCTTAGGACTAGCGGGACCCCAAGAGACCCAGTACTTC
TRBJ1-2	-	-	TRBV27	CASSFLEKLGGQGYTF	TGTGCCAGCAGTTTCTTGGAAAAGCTGGGGGGGCAAGGCTACACCTTC
TRBJ2-1	-	TRBD2	TRBV10-3	CAISERSGSSYNEQFF	TGTGCCATCAGTGAGCGCAGCGGGAGCTCCTACAATGAGCAGTTCTTC
TRBJ1-4	-	-	TRBV5-1	CASSLWGSNNEKLFF	TGCGCCAGCAGCTTGTGGGGCAGTAATAATGAAAAACTGTTTTTT
TRBJ1-5	-	TRBD1	TRBV7-9	CASSLAQGTVSNQPQHF	TGTGCCAGCAGCTTAGCGCAAGGGACAGTTAGCAATCAGCCCCAGCATTTT
TRBJ2-1	-	TRBD2	TRBV11-2	CASSFGGYEQFF	TGTGCCAGCAGCTTCGGGGGGTATGAGCAGTTCTTC
TRBJ2-7	-	-	TRBV7-9	CASSPAVEQYF	TGTGCCAGCAGCCCGGCGGTCGAGCAGTACTTC
TRBJ1-1	-	-	TRBV19	CASSIDGSGEAFF	TGTGCCAGTAGTATCGACGGCTCGGGTGAAGCTTTCTTT
TRBJ2-1	-	-	TRBV19	CASMSGEVGNEQFF	TGTGCCAGTATGTCCGGAGAGGTCGGCAATGAGCAGTTCTTC
TRBJ1-2	few	-	TRBV7-2	CASSLDGPIYGYTF	TGTGCCAGCAGCTTAGATGGCCCGATTTATGGCTACACCTTC
TRBJ2-1	-	-	TRBV27	CATGTRMGEQFF	TGTGCGACGGGCACTAGGATGGGTGAGCAGTTCTTC